The sequence of this TCR beta chain was determined in a study of T cells after yellow fever vaccination. Study-level findings and limits: Bulk-population clonotypes that are abundant could appear as contaminants in FACS-sorted repertoires. Some clonotypes were seen in both the CD4 and the CD8 compartments. These made up a small share and likely arose from convergent recombination.

A few counts support this clonotype. Its antigen is not identified. Production of TCR cDNA was by 5'RACE template switching, which also added a universal primer site and UMIs. TCRdb called the 5' RACE reads again in MiXCR, with one record for every CDR3 protein. The sample records 300,000 or so distinct CDR3 sequences, 8.1% being singletons. Sample: PBMCs, taken about 49 days after the first yellow fever vaccination. The sequence derives from a man between 18 and 35 years old who received the YFV17D yellow fever vaccine.

CDR3 loop: CASSFPTVGNTEAFF. The DNA of the CDR3 is TGTGCCAGCAGCTTCCCGACGGTGGGGAACACTGAAGCTTTCTTT. This chain connects TRBV7-9 to TRBJ1-1; D unresolved. CDR1 and CDR2 (germline): SEHNR, FQNEAQ (reference sequence). The CDR3 covers 15 residues. Trimming cost V 3 bases and J 1 base, with 12 bases left between them.